The 9 T cell receptor beta chains in this list originate from one sample, sequenced in a study of blood T cell repertoires in COVID-19 (dated by TCRdb to about 2020). The library was produced with the immunoSEQ multiplex PCR assay. Entries here come from immuneACCESS through TCRdb and include only in-frame sequences with V and J called. Some clones fail to appear in such tables; in the studies checked, an unresolved V gene covers under half of the shortfall, and the cause of the remainder is unknown. This sample lists approximately 170,000 clones; about 83% were detected once. The top ten clonotypes cover approximately 19% of the sample. Material: peripheral blood. These receptor sequences come from a woman in her seventies who had recovered from COVID-19.

The chain uses TRBV28 and TRBJ1-6; 12 bases are a match to TRBD1. CDR3 length equals 19 residues. Per germline, CDR1 MDHEN and CDR2 SYDVKM. V was pared by 6 bases and J by 9 bases, with 18 bases of the junction left unmatched. DNA for the CDR3: TGTGCCAGCAGCTTACCCCCTACCGGGACAGGGGGCCTTGGTTCACCCCTCCACTTT. Amino acid sequence: CASSLPPTGTGGLGSPLHF.

CDR3 loop: CAPRGLPSRRGNHGYTF. CDR3 coding DNA: TGTGCCCCCAGGGGGCTGCCATCCCGGCGAGGGAACCATGGCTACACCTTC. The rearrangement uses TRBV30 and TRBJ1-2; 8 bases are shared with TRBD1. Germline V gene data show CDR1 as GTSNPN and CDR2 as SVGIG (reference sequence). The J segment lost 6 bases and the V segment lost 8 bases, leaving 23 bases of the junction unmatched. This CDR3 contains 17 residues.

The genes are TRBV6-5 and TRBJ1-1; unclear D gene. In germline, CDR1 is MNHEY, CDR2 SVGAGI. V was clipped by 2 bases and J by 1 base, with 8 bases between them. The CDR3 contains 14 residues. CDR3 sequence (DNA): TGTGCCAGCAGTTACGGCGGGAGGAACACTGAAGCTTTCTTT. It yields the protein CASSYGGRNTEAFF.

The chain is built from TRBV5-1 and TRBJ1-5; a weak D match, TRBD1 (6 bases). Germline V gives CDR1 SGHRS, CDR2 YFSETQ. Trimming took 0 bases from V and 3 from J, leaving 13 bases between them. The CDR3 sequence is 16 residues long. The CDR3 protein is CASSLGSTGYNQPQHF. The CDR3 DNA follows: TGCGCCAGCAGCTTGGGGTCCACAGGGTACAATCAGCCCCAGCATTTT.

V is TRBV5-1 and J is TRBJ1-5; D is uncertain. Germline V CDR1 and CDR2: SGHRS, YFSETQ. The CDR3 loop spans 15 amino acids. Trimming removed 4 bases at V and 1 base at J, with 12 bases between. CDR3 coding DNA: TGCGCCAGCAGCCCCACGGGTGGGAGCAATCAGCCCCAGCATTTT. This codes for CASSPTGGSNQPQHF.

J is TRBJ2-5 and V is TRBV10-1; tentative D call: TRBD2 (6 bases). Germline V CDR1 and CDR2: WNHNN, SYGVQD (reference sequence). This CDR3 region has 14 residues. V lost 2 bases, J lost 1 base, and 8 bases lay in between. The CDR3 sequence: CASSEGGFQETQYF. The CDR3 coding sequence is TGCGCCAGCAGTGAGGGAGGGTTCCAAGAGACCCAGTACTTC.

For the CDR3, the DNA is TGCGCCAGCAGTCCAGGGACAGGGTGGGTTCCGTCTAACTATGGCTACACCTTC. Its translation: CASSPGTGWVPSNYGYTF. The chain joins TRBV5-1 to TRBJ1-2; 9 positions agree with TRBD1. This CDR3 is built from 18 residues. CDR1 and CDR2 from the germline V gene are SGHRS and YFSETQ. Trimming cost V 5 bases and J 0 bases; bases outside gene matches: 14.

The V and J genes are TRBV28 and TRBJ1-4; 7 positions agree with TRBD1. The CDR3 extends over 15 amino acids. With V trimmed by 2 bases and J by 2 bases, 2 bases remained unmatched. In germline, CDR1 is MDHEN, CDR2 SYDVKM. The chain's CDR3 is CASSLGGQTNEKLFF. The CDR3 nucleotides are TGTGCCAGCAGTTTAGGGGGACAGACTAATGAAAAACTGTTTTTT.

The chain uses TRBV19 and TRBJ1-1; D unclear. The CDR3 has 12 residues. V shed 6 bases and J shed 4 bases, with 9 bases lying between them. The V gene's germline CDR1 is LNHDA and CDR2 SQIVND (reference sequence). This CDR3 reads CASRREFTEAFF. The DNA of the CDR3 is TGTGCCAGTAGAAGGGAGTTCACTGAAGCTTTCTTT.